This TCR beta chain stems from a study of blood T cell repertoires in COVID-19. Overall study: Italy, Spain and the United States were the sources of the convalescent and acute COVID-19 samples.

This clone was detected once. Some clones are missing from TCRdb's copy, which holds only in-frame ones; the method was immunoSEQ multiplex PCR. The table records 450,000 to 500,000 clones, approximately 86% of them present only once. CDR3 length equals 15 residues. Trimming removed 5 bases from V and 6 bases from J; junction bases left unmatched: 12. The germline CDR1 and CDR2 sequences are SGHAT and FQNNGV. The V call is TRBV11-2, the J call TRBJ2-7, with 8 bases fitting TRBD1. The receptor was isolated from a woman between 18 and 29 years old who had recovered from COVID-19. The sequenced material came from PBMCs or T cells enriched from blood (not recorded which). The CDR3 reads CASSPGYQGAGEQYF. The CDR3 coding sequence is TGTGCCAGCAGCCCAGGATACCAGGGGGCAGGCGAGCAGTACTTC.